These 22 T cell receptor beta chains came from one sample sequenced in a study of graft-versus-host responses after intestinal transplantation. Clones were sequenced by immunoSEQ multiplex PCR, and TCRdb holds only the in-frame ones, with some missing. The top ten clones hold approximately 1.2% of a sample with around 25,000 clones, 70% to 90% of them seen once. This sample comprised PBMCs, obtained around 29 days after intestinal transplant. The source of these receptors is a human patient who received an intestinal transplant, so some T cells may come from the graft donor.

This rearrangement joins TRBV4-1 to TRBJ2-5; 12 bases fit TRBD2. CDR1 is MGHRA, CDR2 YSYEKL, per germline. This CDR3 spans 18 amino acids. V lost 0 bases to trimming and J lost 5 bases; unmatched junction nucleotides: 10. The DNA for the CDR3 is TGCGCCAGCAGCCAAGATAGGAAGACTAGCGGGAGTAGGGAGACCCAGTACTTC. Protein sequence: CASSQDRKTSGSRETQYF.

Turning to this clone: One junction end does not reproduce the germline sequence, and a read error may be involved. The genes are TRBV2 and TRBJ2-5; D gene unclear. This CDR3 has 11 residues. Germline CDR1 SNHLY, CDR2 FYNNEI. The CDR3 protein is CASSALGSRDF. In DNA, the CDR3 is TGTGCCAGCAGTGCCCTGGGCAGTAGGGACTTC.

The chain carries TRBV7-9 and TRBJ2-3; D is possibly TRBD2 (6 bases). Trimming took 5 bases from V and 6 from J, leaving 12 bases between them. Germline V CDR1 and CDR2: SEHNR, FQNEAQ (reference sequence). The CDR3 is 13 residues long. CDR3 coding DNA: TGTGCCAGCAGCCCGGGACTTCTCGATACGCAGTATTTT. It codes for CASSPGLLDTQYF.

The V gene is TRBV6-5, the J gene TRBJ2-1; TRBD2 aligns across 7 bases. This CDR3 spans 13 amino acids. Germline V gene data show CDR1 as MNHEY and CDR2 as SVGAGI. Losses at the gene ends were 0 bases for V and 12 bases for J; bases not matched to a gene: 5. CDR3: CASSYSNTGGQFF. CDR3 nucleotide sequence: TGTGCCAGCAGTTACTCAAATACGGGGGGGCAGTTCTTC.

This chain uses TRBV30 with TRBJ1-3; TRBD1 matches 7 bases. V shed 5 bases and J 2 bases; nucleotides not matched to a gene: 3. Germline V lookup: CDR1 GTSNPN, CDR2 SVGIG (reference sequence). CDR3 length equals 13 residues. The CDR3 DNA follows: TGTGCCTGGGAACAGGGGCCTGGAAACACCATATATTTT. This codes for CAWEQGPGNTIYF.

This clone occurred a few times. CDR3 region: CASSEATGGNQPQHF. The CDR3 bases are TGTGCCAGCAGTGAAGCGACAGGGGGAAATCAGCCCCAGCATTTT. The chain combines TRBV6-1 with TRBJ1-5; 9 bases line up with TRBD1. V lost 0 bases to trimming and J lost 4 bases; unmatched junction nucleotides: 1. Germline loops: CDR1 MNHNS, CDR2 SASEGT. The CDR3 has 15 amino acids.

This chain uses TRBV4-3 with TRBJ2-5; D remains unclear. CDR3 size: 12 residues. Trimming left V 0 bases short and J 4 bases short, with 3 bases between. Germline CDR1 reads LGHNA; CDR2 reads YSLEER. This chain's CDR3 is CASSQEIETQYF. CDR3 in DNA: TGCGCCAGCAGCCAAGAAATAGAGACCCAGTACTTC.

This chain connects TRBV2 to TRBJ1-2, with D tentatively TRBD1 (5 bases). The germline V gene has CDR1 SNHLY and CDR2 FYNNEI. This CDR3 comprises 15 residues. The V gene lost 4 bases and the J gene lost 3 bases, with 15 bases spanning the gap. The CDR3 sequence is CASSAPLGRDYGYTF. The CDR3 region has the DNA TGTGCCAGCAGTGCCCCCCTGGGCAGGGACTATGGCTACACCTTC.

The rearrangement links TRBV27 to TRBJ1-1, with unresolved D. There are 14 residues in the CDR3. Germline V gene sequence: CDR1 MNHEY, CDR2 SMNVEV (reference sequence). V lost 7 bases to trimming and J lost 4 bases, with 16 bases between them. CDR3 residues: CASKGAGWGTEAFF. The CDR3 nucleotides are TGTGCCAGCAAGGGAGCGGGTTGGGGCACTGAAGCTTTCTTT.

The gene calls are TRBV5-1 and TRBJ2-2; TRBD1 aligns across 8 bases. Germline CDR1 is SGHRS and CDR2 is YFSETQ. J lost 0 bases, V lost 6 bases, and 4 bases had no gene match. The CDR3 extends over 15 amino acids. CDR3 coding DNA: TGCGCCAGCAATTCAGGGGGCGCGAACACCGGGGAGCTGTTTTTT. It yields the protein CASNSGGANTGELFF.

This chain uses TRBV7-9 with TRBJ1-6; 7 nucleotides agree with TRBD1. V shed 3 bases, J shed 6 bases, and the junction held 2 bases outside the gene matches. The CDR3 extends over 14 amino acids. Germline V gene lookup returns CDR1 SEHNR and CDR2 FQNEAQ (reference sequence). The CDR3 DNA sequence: TGTGCCAGCAGCTTGGGACAGTTTAATTCACCCCTCCACTTT. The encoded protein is CASSLGQFNSPLHF.

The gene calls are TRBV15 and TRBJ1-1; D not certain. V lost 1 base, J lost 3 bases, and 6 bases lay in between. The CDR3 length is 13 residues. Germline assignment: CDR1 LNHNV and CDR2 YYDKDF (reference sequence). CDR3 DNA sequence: TGTGCCACCAGCAGAGTTCCGGACACTGAAGCTTTCTTT. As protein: CATSRVPDTEAFF.

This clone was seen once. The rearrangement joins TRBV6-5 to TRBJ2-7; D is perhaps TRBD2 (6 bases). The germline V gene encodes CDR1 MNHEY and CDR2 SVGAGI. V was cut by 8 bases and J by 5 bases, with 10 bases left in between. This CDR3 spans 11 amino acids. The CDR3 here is CASGRRDEQYF. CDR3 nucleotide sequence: TGTGCCAGCGGGAGGAGGGACGAGCAGTACTTC.

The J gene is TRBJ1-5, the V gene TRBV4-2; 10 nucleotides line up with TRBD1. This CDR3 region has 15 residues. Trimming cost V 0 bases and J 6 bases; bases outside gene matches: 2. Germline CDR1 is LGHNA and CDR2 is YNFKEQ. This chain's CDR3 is CASSQEGQGIQPQHF. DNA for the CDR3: TGTGCCAGCAGCCAAGAGGGACAGGGGATTCAGCCCCAGCATTTT.

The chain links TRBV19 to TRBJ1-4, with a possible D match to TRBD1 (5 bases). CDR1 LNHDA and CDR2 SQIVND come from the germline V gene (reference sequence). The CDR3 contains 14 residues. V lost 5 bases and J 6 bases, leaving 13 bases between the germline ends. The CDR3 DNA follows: TGTGCCAGTAGTGACGGGACGAGATATGAAAAACTGTTTTTT. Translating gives CASSDGTRYEKLFF.

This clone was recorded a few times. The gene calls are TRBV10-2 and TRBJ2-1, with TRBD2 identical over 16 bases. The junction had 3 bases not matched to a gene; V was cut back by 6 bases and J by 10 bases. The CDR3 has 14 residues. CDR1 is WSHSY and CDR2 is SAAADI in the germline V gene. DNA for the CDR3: TGCGCCAGCAGGGGACTAGCGGGGGGGGACGAGCAGTTCTTC. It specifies CASRGLAGGDEQFF.

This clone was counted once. Here the CDR3 reads CAISESFVAGGDYEQFF. CDR3 in DNA: TGTGCCATCAGTGAGTCTTTTGTAGCGGGAGGAGACTATGAGCAGTTCTTC. The chain joins TRBV10-3 to TRBJ2-1; TRBD2 matches 10 bases. This CDR3 region has 17 residues. CDR1 ENHRY and CDR2 SYGVKD come from the germline V gene. The trim removed 0 bases at V and 8 bases at J, leaving 10 bases unmatched.

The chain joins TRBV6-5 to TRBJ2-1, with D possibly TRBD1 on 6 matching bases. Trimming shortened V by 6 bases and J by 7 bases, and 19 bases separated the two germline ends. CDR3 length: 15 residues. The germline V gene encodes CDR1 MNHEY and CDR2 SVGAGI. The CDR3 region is CASSVDSGARNEQFF. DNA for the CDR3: TGTGCCAGCAGCGTAGACTCAGGGGCGAGGAATGAGCAGTTCTTC.

This chain's CDR3 is CASSLGPVRPEGYTF. The CDR3 bases are TGCGCCAGCAGCTTGGGCCCCGTTAGGCCAGAAGGCTACACCTTC. The chain uses TRBV5-1 and TRBJ1-2; no firm D call. Germline V lookup: CDR1 SGHRS, CDR2 YFSETQ. V was pared by 0 bases and J by 8 bases, with 17 bases between. The CDR3 consists of 15 residues. Full variable domain (outside the CDR3, taken from reference TRBV5-1 and TRBJ1-2): KAGVTQTPRYLIKTRGQQVTLSCSPISGHRSVSWYQQTPGQGLQFLFEYFSETQRNKGNFPGRFSGRQFSNSRSEMNVSTLELGDSALYLCASSLGPVRPEGYTFGSGTRLTVV.

The DNA of the CDR3 is TGTGCCAGCAGCCTCCGGGACAGGGGATATAATGGCTACACCTTC. As protein: CASSLRDRGYNGYTF. V gene TRBV9 combines with J gene TRBJ1-2; 10 nucleotides agree with TRBD1. CDR1 is SGDLS and CDR2 is YYNGEE in the germline V gene. Trimming at V came to 4 bases and at J to 6 bases, leaving 9 bases not matched to a gene. The length of the CDR3 is 15 residues.

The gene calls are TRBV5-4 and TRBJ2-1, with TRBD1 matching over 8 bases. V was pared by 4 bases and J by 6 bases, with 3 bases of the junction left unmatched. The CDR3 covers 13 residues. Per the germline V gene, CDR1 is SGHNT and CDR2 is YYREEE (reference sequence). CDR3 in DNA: TGTGCCAGCAGCGGACAGGGAACCAATGAGCAGTTCTTC. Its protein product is CASSGQGTNEQFF.

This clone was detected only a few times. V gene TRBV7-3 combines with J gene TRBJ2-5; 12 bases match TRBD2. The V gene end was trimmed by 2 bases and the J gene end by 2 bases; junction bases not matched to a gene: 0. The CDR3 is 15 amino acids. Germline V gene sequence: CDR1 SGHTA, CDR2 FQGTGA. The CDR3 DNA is TGTGCCAGCAGCTTACTAGCGGGGGGGCAAGAGACCCAGTACTTC. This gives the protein CASSLLAGGQETQYF.